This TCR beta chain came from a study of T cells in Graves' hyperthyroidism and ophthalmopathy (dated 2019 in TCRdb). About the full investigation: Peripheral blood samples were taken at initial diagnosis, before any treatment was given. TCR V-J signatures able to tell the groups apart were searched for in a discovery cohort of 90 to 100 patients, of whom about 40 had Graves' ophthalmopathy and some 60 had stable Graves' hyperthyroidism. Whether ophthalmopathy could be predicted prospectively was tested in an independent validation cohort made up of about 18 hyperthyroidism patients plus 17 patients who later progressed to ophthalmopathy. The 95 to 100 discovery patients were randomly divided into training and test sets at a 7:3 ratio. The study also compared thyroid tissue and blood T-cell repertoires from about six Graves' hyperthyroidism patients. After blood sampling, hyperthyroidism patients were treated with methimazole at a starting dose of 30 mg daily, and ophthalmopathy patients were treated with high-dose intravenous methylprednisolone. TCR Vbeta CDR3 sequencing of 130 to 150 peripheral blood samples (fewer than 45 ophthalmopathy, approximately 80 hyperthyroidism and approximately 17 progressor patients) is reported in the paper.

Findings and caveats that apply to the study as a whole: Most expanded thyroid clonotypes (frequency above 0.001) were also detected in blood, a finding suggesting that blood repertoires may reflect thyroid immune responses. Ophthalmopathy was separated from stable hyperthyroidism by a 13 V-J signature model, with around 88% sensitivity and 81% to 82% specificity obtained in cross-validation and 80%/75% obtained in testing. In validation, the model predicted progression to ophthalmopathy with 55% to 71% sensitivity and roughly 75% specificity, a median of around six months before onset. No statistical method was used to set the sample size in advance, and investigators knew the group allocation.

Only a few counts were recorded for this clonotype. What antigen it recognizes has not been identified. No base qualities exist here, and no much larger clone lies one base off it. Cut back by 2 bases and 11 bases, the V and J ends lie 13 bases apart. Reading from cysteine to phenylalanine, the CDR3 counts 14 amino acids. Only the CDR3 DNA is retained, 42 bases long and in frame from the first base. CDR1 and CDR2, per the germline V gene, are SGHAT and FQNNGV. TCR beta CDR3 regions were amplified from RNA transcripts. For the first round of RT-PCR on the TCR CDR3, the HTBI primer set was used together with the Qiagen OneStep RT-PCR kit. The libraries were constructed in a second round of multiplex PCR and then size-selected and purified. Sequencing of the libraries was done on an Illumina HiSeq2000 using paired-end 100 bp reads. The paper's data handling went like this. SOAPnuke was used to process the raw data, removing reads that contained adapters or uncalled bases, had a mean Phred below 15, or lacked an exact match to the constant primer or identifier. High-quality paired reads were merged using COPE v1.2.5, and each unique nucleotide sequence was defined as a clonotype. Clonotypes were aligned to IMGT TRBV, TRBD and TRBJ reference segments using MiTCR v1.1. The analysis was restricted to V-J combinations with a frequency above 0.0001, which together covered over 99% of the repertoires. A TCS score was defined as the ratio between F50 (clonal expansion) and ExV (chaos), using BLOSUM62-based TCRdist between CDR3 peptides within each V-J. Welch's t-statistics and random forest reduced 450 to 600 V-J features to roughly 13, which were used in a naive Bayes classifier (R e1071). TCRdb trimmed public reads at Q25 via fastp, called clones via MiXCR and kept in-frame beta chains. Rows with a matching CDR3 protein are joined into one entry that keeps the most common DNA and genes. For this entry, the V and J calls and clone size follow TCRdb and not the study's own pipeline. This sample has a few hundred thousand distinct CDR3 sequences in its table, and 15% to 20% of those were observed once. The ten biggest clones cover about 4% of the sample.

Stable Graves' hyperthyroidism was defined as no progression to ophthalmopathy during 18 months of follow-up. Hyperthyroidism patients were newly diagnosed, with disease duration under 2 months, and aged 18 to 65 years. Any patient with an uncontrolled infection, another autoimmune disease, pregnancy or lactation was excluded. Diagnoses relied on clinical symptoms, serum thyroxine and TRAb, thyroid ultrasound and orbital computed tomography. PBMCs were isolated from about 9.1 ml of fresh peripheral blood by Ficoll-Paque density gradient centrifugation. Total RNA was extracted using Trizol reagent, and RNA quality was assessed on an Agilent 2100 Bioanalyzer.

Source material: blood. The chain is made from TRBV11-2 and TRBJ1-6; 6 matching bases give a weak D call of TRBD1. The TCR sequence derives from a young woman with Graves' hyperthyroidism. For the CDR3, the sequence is CASSLTQAGAPLHF. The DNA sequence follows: TGTGCCAGCAGCTTAACGCAGGCAGGGGCACCCCTCCACTTT.